The 15 T cell receptor beta chains presented below share a single source sample, sequenced in a study of control samples from healthy donors and cancer patients. Libraries were prepared by immunoSEQ multiplex PCR; TCRdb keeps only in-frame clonotypes and omits some of them. Of under 140,000 clones listed, roughly 90% are singletons. Material for sequencing was PBMCs. These receptors originate from an older woman with lung cancer.

This sequence joins TRBV5-1 and TRBJ2-1; 10 bases are shared with TRBD1. Per germline, CDR1 SGHRS and CDR2 YFSETQ. This CDR3 has 16 amino acids. The V gene end was trimmed by 4 bases and the J gene end by 2 bases; junction bases not matched to a gene: 6. The CDR3 DNA follows: TGCGCCAGCAGCGCAAAGACAGGGGGCGCCTACAATGAGCAGTTCTTC. This codes for CASSAKTGGAYNEQFF.

The gene calls are TRBV2 and TRBJ1-5; a weak D match, TRBD1 (6 bases). V was shortened by 0 bases and J by 6 bases, with 15 bases between the two germline ends. CDR1 SNHLY and CDR2 FYNNEI come from the germline V gene. This CDR3 region has 16 residues. The CDR3 DNA reads TGTGCCAGCAGTGAAGCGCTTTCTGGGGGCGGTCAGCCCCAGCATTTT. Protein sequence: CASSEALSGGGQPQHF. Full variable domain (remainder filled in from reference TRBV2 and TRBJ1-5): EPEVTQTPSHQVTQMGQEVILRCVPISNHLYFYWYRQILGQKVEFLVSFYNNEISEKSEIFDDQFSVERPDGSNFTLKIRSTKLEDSAMYFCASSEALSGGGQPQHFGDGTRLSIL.

The genes are TRBV9 and TRBJ2-7, with D perhaps matching TRBD2 (6 bases). The CDR3 sequence is 14 residues long. The germline CDR1 and CDR2 sequences are SGDLS and YYNGEE. Trimming stripped 4 bases from V and 2 bases from J, with 13 bases between. CDR3: CASSKRATAYEQYF. In nucleotides, the CDR3 is TGTGCCAGCAGCAAGCGGGCTACCGCCTACGAGCAGTACTTC.

This clone has just a few counts. The rearrangement uses TRBV2 and TRBJ2-1, with 7 bases identical to TRBD2. V dropped 4 bases and J dropped 2; count of bases not matched to a gene: 5. Per germline, CDR1 SNHLY and CDR2 FYNNEI. The CDR3 is 15 amino acids. This chain's CDR3 is CASSVRLAAYNEQFF. The CDR3 region has the DNA TGTGCCAGCAGTGTAAGGCTAGCGGCCTACAATGAGCAGTTCTTC.

The chain employs TRBV19 and TRBJ2-3, with 11 nucleotides matching TRBD2. Germline loops: CDR1 LNHDA, CDR2 SQIVND (reference sequence). Trimming at V came to 1 base and at J to 2 bases, leaving 11 bases not matched to a gene. The length of the CDR3 is 19 residues. CDR3 sequence: CASSIVGASGGPNTDTQYF. CDR3 bases: TGTGCCAGTAGTATAGTGGGGGCTAGCGGGGGGCCTAACACAGATACGCAGTATTTT.

The chain joins TRBV19 to TRBJ2-1; no clear D. The CDR3 length is 11 residues. Germline V gives CDR1 LNHDA, CDR2 SQIVND (reference sequence). V was shortened by 7 bases and J by 1 base, with 2 bases between the two germline ends. The DNA of the CDR3 is TGTGCCAGTAATTCCTACAATGAGCAGTTCTTC. Translation: CASNSYNEQFF.

This sequence joins TRBV5-1 and TRBJ2-3, with 13 bases aligning to TRBD2. V dropped 2 bases and J dropped 4; count of bases not matched to a gene: 4. The germline gives CDR1 SGHRS, CDR2 YFSETQ. The CDR3 has 16 amino acids. The CDR3 DNA reads as TGCGCCAGCAGCTTACCACTAGCGGGAGGGGCAGATACGCAGTATTTT. Amino acids: CASSLPLAGGADTQYF. Filled out from reference TRBV5-1 and TRBJ2-3, the complete variable domain reads KAGVTQTPRYLIKTRGQQVTLSCSPISGHRSVSWYQQTPGQGLQFLFEYFSETQRNKGNFPGRFSGRQFSNSRSEMNVSTLELGDSALYLCASSLPLAGGADTQYFGPGTRLTVL.

The CDR3 spells CASSQIAGGSTDTQYF. The DNA for the CDR3 is TGTGCCAGCAGCCAGATAGCGGGGGGAAGCACAGATACGCAGTATTTT. The genes are TRBV3-1 (or the pseudogene TRBV3-2) and TRBJ2-3; 10 nucleotides agree with TRBD2. CDR3 size: 16 residues. J gave up 0 bases and V 3 bases, and 3 bases lay outside the gene matches. Germline V lookup: CDR1 LGHDT, CDR2 YNNKEL (reference sequence).

The CDR3 DNA sequence: TGTGCCAGCAGCCTCTCCCCCACCCTCCGCACTGAAGCTTTCTTT. Encoded protein: CASSLSPTLRTEAFF. The gene calls are TRBV5-4 and TRBJ1-1; D is undetermined. The CDR3 length is 15 residues. The V end lost 4 bases, the J end lost 4 bases, and 17 bases lay between the germline ends. Germline V gene lookup returns CDR1 SGHNT and CDR2 YYREEE (reference sequence).

This chain joins TRBV5-1 and TRBJ2-7, with 9 bases matching TRBD1. This CDR3 contains 14 residues. Looked up from germline, CDR1 is SGHRS and CDR2 is YFSETQ. Trimming took 3 bases from V and 3 from J; bases not matched to a gene: 4. This CDR3 reads CASSSGQGSYEQYF. CDR3 in DNA: TGCGCCAGCAGCTCCGGACAGGGGAGCTACGAGCAGTACTTC.

This sequence joins TRBV2 and TRBJ1-1, with TRBD1 as a possible D gene (5 bases). V was clipped by 6 bases and J by 5 bases, with 10 bases between them. Germline CDR1 SNHLY, CDR2 FYNNEI. The CDR3 covers 12 residues. In nucleotides, the CDR3 is TGTGCCAGCAGCCCAGGGTATACTGAAGCTTTCTTT. Amino acids: CASSPGYTEAFF.

This sequence joins TRBV6-5 and TRBJ2-7, with D perhaps matching TRBD2 (5 bases). The CDR3 sequence is 14 residues long. The V end was cut by 5 bases, the J end by 3 bases, with 14 bases between. Germline CDR1 reads MNHEY; CDR2 reads SVGAGI. The CDR3 protein is CASSRTSTIYEQYF. CDR3 coding DNA: TGTGCCAGCAGTAGGACTTCGACTATCTACGAGCAGTACTTC.

The chain is built from TRBV29-1 and TRBJ1-5; a possible D gene is TRBD1 (5 bases). This CDR3 has 13 amino acids. Germline V gene sequence: CDR1 SQVTM, CDR2 ANQGSEA. Trimming pared 6 bases from V and 4 bases from J, leaving 13 bases between. The CDR3 sequence: CSVGSGGNQPQHF. In DNA, the CDR3 is TGCAGCGTAGGGTCGGGGGGTAATCAGCCCCAGCATTTT.

V usage is TRBV7-2 and J usage is TRBJ1-2, with 7 positions matching TRBD1. The germline gives CDR1 SGHTA, CDR2 FQGNSA. Trimming took 6 bases from V and 3 from J; bases not matched to a gene: 4. The CDR3 covers 13 residues. CDR3 sequence: CASSFDRDYGYTF. The CDR3 nucleotides read TGTGCCAGCAGTTTCGACAGGGACTATGGCTACACCTTC.

The V and J genes are TRBV6-5 and TRBJ2-4; D not resolved. Per the germline V gene, CDR1 is MNHEY and CDR2 is SVGAGI. The V and J ends lost 7 bases and 2 bases respectively, with 9 bases between them. The CDR3 sequence is 13 residues long. The CDR3 nucleotides read TGTGCCAGCACTGCAGTCCCCAAAAACATTCAGTACTTC. Its protein is CASTAVPKNIQYF.